This T cell receptor beta chain was captured by sequencing in a study of blood T cells in healthy people across ages. Study-level results: A roughly linear fall in TCR beta diversity per million T cells was seen with increasing age.

The study recruited healthy Caucasian donors from Russia who were aged about 6 to 95. Primers used in a second PCR of about 6 to 12 cycles were a sample-barcoded 5' primer and a J-beta primer mix. A 12-random-nucleotide template-switch adaptor tagged each cDNA molecule. TCRdb re-called the 5' RACE reads with MiXCR, one entry per CDR3 protein. The data contain almost 1 million distinct CDR3 sequences, approximately 50% of them singletons. Concerning this clonotype: Its specificity is unknown.

CDR1 is MNHEY, CDR2 SMNVEV, per germline (reference sequence). V was trimmed by 2 bases and J by 0 bases, leaving 11 bases between them. The CDR3 sequence is 15 residues long. This clonotype was sampled from a woman aged 55-69 years in good health. The V and J genes are TRBV27 and TRBJ2-7; D is undetermined. Sequencing was carried out using blood. The chain's CDR3 is CASSLTLGFSYEQYF. The DNA for the CDR3 is TGTGCCAGCAGTTTAACCCTCGGATTCTCCTACGAGCAGTACTTC.